This T cell receptor (beta chain) emerged from a study of blood T cells in healthy people across ages. CDR3 length: 20 amino acids. J gave up 0 bases and V 6 bases, and 19 bases lay outside the gene matches. Donor samples were obtained from healthy Caucasian individuals from Russia, aged about 6 to 100. Study-level points and caveats: Without sorted subsets, naive and antigen-experienced compartments could not be conclusively compared. With naive T cell percentage, TCR beta diversity showed a strong correlation. The study regarded diversity estimates from one million T cells as underestimates.

It was with a sample-barcoded 5' primer and a J-beta primer mix that a second PCR of roughly 6 to 11 cycles was run. MiXCR, applied by TCRdb to the 5' RACE reads, yields one record per CDR3 protein. The table shows under 2 million distinct CDR3 sequences, with about 35% occurring only once. This clonotype showed up many times. No antigen is known for it. This TCR derives from a woman aged 30 to 39 in good health. The J gene is TRBJ2-5, the V gene TRBV12-3 or TRBV12-4; the match to TRBD2 covers 10 bases. The material sequenced was blood. Written as DNA, the CDR3 is TGTGCCAGCAGCTTCGCCCCCATACTAGCGGGGCGGTTGTACCAAGAGACCCAGTACTTC. Its translation is CASSFAPILAGRLYQETQYF.